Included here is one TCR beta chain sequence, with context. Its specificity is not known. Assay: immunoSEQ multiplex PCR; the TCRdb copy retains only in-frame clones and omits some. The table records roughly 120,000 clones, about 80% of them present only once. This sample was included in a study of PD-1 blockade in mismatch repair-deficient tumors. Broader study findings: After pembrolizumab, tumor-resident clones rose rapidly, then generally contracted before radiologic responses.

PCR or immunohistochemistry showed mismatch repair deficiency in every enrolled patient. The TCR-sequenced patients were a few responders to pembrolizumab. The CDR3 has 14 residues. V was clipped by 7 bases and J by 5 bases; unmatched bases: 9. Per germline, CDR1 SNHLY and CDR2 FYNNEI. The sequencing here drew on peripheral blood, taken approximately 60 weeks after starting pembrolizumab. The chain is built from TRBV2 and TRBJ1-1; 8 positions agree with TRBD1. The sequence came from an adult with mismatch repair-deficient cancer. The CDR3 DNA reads TGTGCCAGCAAGGCAGGGGGCTTGAGTACTGAAGCTTTCTTT. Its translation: CASKAGGLSTEAFF. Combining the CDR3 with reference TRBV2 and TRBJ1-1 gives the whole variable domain EPEVTQTPSHQVTQMGQEVILRCVPISNHLYFYWYRQILGQKVEFLVSFYNNEISEKSEIFDDQFSVERPDGSNFTLKIRSTKLEDSAMYFCASKAGGLSTEAFFGQGTRLTVV.